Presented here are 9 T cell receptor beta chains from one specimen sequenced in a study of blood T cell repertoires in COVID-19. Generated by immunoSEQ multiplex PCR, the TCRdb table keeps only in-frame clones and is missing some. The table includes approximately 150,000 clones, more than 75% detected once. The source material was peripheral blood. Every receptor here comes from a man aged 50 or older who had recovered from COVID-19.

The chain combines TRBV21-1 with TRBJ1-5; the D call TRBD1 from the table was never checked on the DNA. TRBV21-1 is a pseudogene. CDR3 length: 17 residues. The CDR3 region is CASSKEGGRVSNQPQHF. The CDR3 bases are TGTGCCAGCAGCAAAGAAGGGGGCAGGGTAAGCAATCAGCCCCAGCATTTT.

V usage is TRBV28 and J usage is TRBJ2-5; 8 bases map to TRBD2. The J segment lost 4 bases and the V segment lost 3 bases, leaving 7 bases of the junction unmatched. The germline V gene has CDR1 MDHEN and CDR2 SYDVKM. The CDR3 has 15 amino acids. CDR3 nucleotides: TGTGCCAGCAGTTTTATGGCGGGGGGAGTAGAGACCCAGTACTTC. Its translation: CASSFMAGGVETQYF.

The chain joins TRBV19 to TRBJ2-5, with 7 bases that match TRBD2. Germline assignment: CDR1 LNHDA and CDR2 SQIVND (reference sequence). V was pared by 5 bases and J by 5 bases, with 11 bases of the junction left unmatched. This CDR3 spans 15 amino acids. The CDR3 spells CASSPGAGGTETQYF. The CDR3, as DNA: TGTGCCAGTAGTCCCGGGGCCGGGGGGACCGAGACCCAGTACTTC.

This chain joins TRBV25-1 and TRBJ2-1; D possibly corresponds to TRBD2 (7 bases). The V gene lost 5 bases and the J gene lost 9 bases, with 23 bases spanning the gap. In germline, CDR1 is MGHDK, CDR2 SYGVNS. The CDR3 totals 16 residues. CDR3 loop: CASSKAGLRGGSEQFF. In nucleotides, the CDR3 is TGTGCCAGCAGTAAAGCTGGCCTAAGGGGGGGAAGTGAGCAGTTCTTC.

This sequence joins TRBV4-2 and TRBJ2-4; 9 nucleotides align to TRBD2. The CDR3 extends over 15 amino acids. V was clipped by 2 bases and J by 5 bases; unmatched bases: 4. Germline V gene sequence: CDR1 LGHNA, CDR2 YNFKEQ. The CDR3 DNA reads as TGTGCCAGCAGCCAAAATAGCGGGGGAGAAAACATTCAGTACTTC. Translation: CASSQNSGGENIQYF.

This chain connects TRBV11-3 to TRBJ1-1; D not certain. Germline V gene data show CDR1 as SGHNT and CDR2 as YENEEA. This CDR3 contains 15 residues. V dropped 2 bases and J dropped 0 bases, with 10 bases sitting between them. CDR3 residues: CASSLKYRMNTEAFF. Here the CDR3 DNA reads TGTGCCAGCAGCTTAAAGTACAGAATGAACACTGAAGCTTTCTTT.

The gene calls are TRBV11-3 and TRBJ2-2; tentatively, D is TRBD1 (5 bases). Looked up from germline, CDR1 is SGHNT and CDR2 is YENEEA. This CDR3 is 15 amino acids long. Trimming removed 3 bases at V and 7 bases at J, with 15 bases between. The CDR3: CASSLLGQGIGELFF. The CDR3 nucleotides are TGTGCCAGCAGCTTGCTGGGGCAGGGAATCGGGGAGCTGTTTTTT.

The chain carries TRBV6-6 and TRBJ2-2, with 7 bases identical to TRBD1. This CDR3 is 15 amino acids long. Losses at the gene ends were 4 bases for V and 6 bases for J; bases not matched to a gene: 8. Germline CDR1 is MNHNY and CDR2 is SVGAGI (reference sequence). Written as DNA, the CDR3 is TGTGCCAGCAGTTGGGACAGTGGTGGCGCCGGGGAGCTGTTTTTT. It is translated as CASSWDSGGAGELFF.

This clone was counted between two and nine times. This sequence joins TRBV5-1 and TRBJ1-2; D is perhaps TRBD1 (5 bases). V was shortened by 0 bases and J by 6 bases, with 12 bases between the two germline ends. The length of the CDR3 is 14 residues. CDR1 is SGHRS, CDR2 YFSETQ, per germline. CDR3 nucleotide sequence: TGCGCCAGCAGCTTGGGGGAAGACAGACATGGCTACACCTTC. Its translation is CASSLGEDRHGYTF.